One and the same sample provided the 13 T cell receptor beta chains below, sequenced in a study of T cells in Graves' hyperthyroidism and ophthalmopathy. Researchers amplified the TCR beta CDR3 regions from RNA transcripts. HTBI primers were the set used in a first-round RT-PCR of the TCR CDR3. TCRdb re-analysed the multiplex PCR reads in MiXCR, keeping a single row per CDR3 protein. The table shows roughly 720,000 distinct CDR3 sequences, with approximately 15% occurring only once. Source material: blood. Receptor source: a man aged 50 to 59 with Graves' hyperthyroidism.

This clonotype has ten or more counts. The chain joins TRBV12-3 or TRBV12-4 to TRBJ1-2; 11 bases map to TRBD1. V gave up 5 bases and J gave up 7 bases; unmatched junction bases: 3. CDR3 length equals 13 residues. CDR3 loop: CASSQDRGLGYTF. CDR3 in DNA: TGTGCCAGCAGTCAGGACAGGGGGCTTGGCTACACCTTC.

The chain carries TRBV20-1 and TRBJ1-2; tentative D call: TRBD1 (6 bases). Germline assignment: CDR1 DFQATT and CDR2 SNEGSKA (reference sequence). The CDR3 is 12 residues long. The V end was cut by 3 bases, the J end by 8 bases, with 13 bases between. The chain's CDR3 is CSASDPRGGYTF. The CDR3, as DNA: TGCAGTGCTAGCGATCCGAGGGGGGGCTACACCTTC.

The V gene is TRBV6-1, the J gene TRBJ1-3, with D possibly being TRBD1 (5 bases). Germline-derived CDR1 and CDR2 are MNHNS and SASEGT. The CDR3 extends over 16 amino acids. V lost 10 bases, J lost 0 bases, and 19 bases lay in between. The chain's CDR3 is CATQWDPRNSGNTIYF. The CDR3 DNA reads TGTGCCACCCAATGGGACCCCCGAAACTCTGGAAACACCATATATTTT.

In its sample, this clonotype was seen a few times. The chain combines TRBV28 with TRBJ2-2; the D gene is possibly TRBD1 (6 bases). CDR1 and CDR2 (germline): MDHEN, SYDVKM. The V end was cut by 8 bases, the J end by 3 bases, with 25 bases between. The CDR3 sequence is 18 residues long. The CDR3 nucleotides are TGTGCCAGCTTGCCAACTACCAATAGGGACATGTACACCGGGGAGCTGTTTTTT. Its protein product is CASLPTTNRDMYTGELFF.

This clonotype came up many times. The V call is TRBV28, the J call TRBJ2-7; TRBD2 agrees at 16 bases. Germline assignment: CDR1 MDHEN and CDR2 SYDVKM. The J segment lost 5 bases and the V segment lost 11 bases, leaving 12 bases of the junction unmatched. The CDR3 consists of 16 residues. CDR3 loop: CAVGTSGRGVGNEQYF. CDR3 DNA: TGTGCCGTCGGGACTAGCGGGAGGGGGGTGGGAAACGAGCAGTACTTC.

This clonotype was seen only a few times. The V and J genes are TRBV6-2 or TRBV6-3 and TRBJ2-1; 9 positions agree with TRBD1. Germline-derived CDR1 and CDR2 are MNHEY and SVGEGT. V trimming: 0 bases; J trimming: 6 bases; junction bases outside the gene matches: 3. The CDR3 has 15 amino acids. In nucleotides, the CDR3 is TGTGCCAGCAGTTACTCGGGACAGGGTATCAATGAGCAGTTCTTC. It translates to CASSYSGQGINEQFF.

Comments on this clonotype: A read error may be the cause here, since a much bigger clone is one base away. The chain uses TRBV6-1 and TRBJ2-6; weak D call: TRBD1 (5 bases). Germline V gene lookup returns CDR1 MNHNS and CDR2 SASEGT. This CDR3 is 17 amino acids long. CDR3 sequence (DNA): TGTGCCAGCAGTGAACTCGTCAGGAGCTCTGGGGCCAACGTCCTGGCTTTC. It specifies CASSELVRSSGANVLAF.

This clonotype has just a few counts. CDR3 sequence: CASSVWGDREQYF. The CDR3 bases are TGTGCCAGCAGTGTATGGGGGGATCGCGAGCAGTACTTC. This chain connects TRBV6-1 to TRBJ2-7, with D possibly TRBD2 on 6 matching bases. V lost 4 bases and J 6 bases, leaving 13 bases between the germline ends. Germline V lookup: CDR1 MNHNS, CDR2 SASEGT. The length of the CDR3 is 13 residues.

The J gene is TRBJ2-7, the V gene TRBV14; D is ambiguous. V gave up 0 bases and J gave up 0 bases, with 9 bases separating them. CDR1 and CDR2 (germline): SGHDN, FVKESK. This CDR3 has 15 residues. The CDR3 sequence: CASSQDVNYSYEQYF. In nucleotides, the CDR3 is TGTGCCAGCAGCCAAGATGTAAACTACTCCTACGAGCAGTACTTC.

This clonotype was recorded a few times. DNA for the CDR3: TGTGCCTCTGCCGGGCGCCCTACCTACAATGAGCAGTTCTTC. Translation: CASAGRPTYNEQFF. The chain couples TRBV28 to TRBJ2-1; D uncertain. This CDR3 region has 14 residues. Germline values: CDR1 MDHEN, CDR2 SYDVKM. Between the trimmed V and J ends, which lost 11 bases and 2 bases, there was a span of 16 bases.

This clonotype was counted at least ten times. V is TRBV10-3 and J is TRBJ2-1, with TRBD1 matching 8 bases. The CDR3 contains 13 residues. Germline CDR1 and CDR2: ENHRY and SYGVKD. The V segment lost 7 bases and the J segment 4 bases; nucleotides outside the gene matches: 3. CDR3 nucleotide sequence: TGTGCCATCAAGGGACAGGAATACAATGAGCAGTTCTTC. Amino acids: CAIKGQEYNEQFF.

V and J are TRBV9 and TRBJ2-1; D not resolved. The CDR3 is 16 amino acids. Germline CDR1 is SGDLS and CDR2 is YYNGEE. V was cut by 0 bases and J by 8 bases, with 18 bases left in between. CDR3 sequence reads: CASSVASLDPSHEQFF. The CDR3 bases are TGTGCCAGCAGCGTAGCTTCCCTCGACCCCTCCCATGAGCAGTTCTTC.

This clonotype has just a few counts. The chain uses TRBV4-1 and TRBJ2-7; TRBD2 matches 8 bases. The CDR3 totals 14 residues. Germline V lookup: CDR1 MGHRA, CDR2 YSYEKL. The trim removed 0 bases at V and 6 bases at J, leaving 4 bases unmatched. This chain's CDR3 is CASSQDLAGPEQYF. The CDR3 DNA is TGCGCCAGCAGCCAAGATCTAGCGGGCCCCGAGCAGTACTTC.